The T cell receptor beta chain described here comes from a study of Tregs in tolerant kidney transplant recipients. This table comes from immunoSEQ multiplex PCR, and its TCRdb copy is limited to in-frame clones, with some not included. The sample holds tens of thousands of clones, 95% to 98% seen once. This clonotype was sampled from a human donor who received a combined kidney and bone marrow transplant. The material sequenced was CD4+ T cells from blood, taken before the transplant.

CDR3 loop: CASSLSVQGITYTGELFF. DNA for the CDR3: TGCGCCAGCAGCCTTTCGGTCCAGGGAATTACCTACACCGGGGAGCTGTTTTTT. The J gene is TRBJ2-2, the V gene TRBV4-3, with D possibly being TRBD1 (5 bases). This CDR3 contains 18 residues. V lost 4 bases to trimming and J lost 3 bases, with 21 bases between them. In germline, CDR1 is LGHNA, CDR2 YSLEER.